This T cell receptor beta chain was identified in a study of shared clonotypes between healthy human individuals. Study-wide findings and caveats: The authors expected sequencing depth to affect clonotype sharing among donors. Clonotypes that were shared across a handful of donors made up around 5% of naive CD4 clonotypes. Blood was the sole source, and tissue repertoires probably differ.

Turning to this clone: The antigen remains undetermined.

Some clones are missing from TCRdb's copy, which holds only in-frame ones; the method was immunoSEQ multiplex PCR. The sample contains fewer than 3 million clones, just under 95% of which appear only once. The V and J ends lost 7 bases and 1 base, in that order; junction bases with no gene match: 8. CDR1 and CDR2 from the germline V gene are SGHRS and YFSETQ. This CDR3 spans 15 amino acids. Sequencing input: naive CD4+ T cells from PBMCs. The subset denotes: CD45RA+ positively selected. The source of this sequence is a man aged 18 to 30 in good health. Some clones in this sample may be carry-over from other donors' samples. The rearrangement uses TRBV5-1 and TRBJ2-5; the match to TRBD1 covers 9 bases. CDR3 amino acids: CASSPQGASQETQYF. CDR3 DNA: TGCGCCAGCTCCCCACAGGGGGCCTCCCAAGAGACCCAGTACTTC. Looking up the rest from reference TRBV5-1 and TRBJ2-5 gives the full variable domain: KAGVTQTPRYLIKTRGQQVTLSCSPISGHRSVSWYQQTPGQGLQFLFEYFSETQRNKGNFPGRFSGRQFSNSRSEMNVSTLELGDSALYLCASSPQGASQETQYFGPGTRLLVL.